This T cell receptor beta chain appears in the sequencing data of a study of Ad26.COV2.S vaccination and SARS-CoV-2 variants (dated by TCRdb to about 2021). For context, the study as a whole: Vaccine-arm donors were drawn from COV1001, a multicentre, randomized, double-blind, placebo-controlled phase I-IIa trial of Ad26.COV2.S in healthy adults. Participants in the trial were split at random into five groups of five each, receiving low-dose or high-dose Ad26.COV2.S once or twice, or else placebo on both occasions. Ad26.COV2.S was administered intramuscularly at 5 x 10^10 or 1 x 10^11 viral particles, either as a single shot or as two shots given 56 days apart. A total of roughly 30 samples were included in the TCR-sequenced set, comprising some 20 Ad26.COV2.S vaccine recipients, 5 placebo recipients and 8 SARS-CoV-2 convalescent individuals. Blinding of investigators to trial group allocation was maintained during experiments and outcome assessment. Sequencing of the TCRbeta repertoire served to evaluate the specificity and breadth of SARS-CoV-2-reactive T cell receptors following Ad26.COV2.S vaccination. Findings and caveats that apply to the study as a whole: Spike-specific TCR breadth was higher in Ad26.COV2.S recipients than in placebo recipients (P = 0.0014). Non-spike TCR breadth was comparable between vaccine and placebo recipients, consistent with the vaccine containing only spike. The study was not powered to compare responses between vaccine doses or regimens. Substantial breadth of spike-specific CD8+ and CD4+ T cell responses was reported after vaccination. The authors noted that total T cell responses may have been underestimated by the TCR breadth and depth analyses.

To note about this clone: Its antigen target is currently unknown. No much larger clone is present one base from it, and per-base qualities are unavailable.

V is clipped by 2 bases and J by 2 bases, and the sequence between their germline boundaries is 10 bases long. CDR1 and CDR2, per the germline V gene, are SGDLS and YYNGEE. The CDR3 numbers 14 residues from cysteine through phenylalanine. Only the CDR3 DNA stays, 42 bases, in frame from base 1. The immunoSEQ Assay was used to sequence TCRbeta CDR3 regions. After extraction, genomic DNA underwent amplification by bias-controlled multiplex PCR, followed by high-throughput sequencing. The original pipeline was this. Collapsing and filtering of sequences were performed to quantify the absolute abundance of each unique TCRbeta CDR3 region. T cell fraction was estimated by normalizing TCRbeta template counts to usable DNA, with usable DNA measured through amplification of reference genes found in all nucleated cells. Repertoire TCRs were annotated as SARS-CoV-2-specific by exact matching of V gene, CDR3 amino acid sequence and J gene to a known reactive TCR set. The reference SARS-CoV-2 TCR set came from MIRA and was filtered for enrichment in COVID-19-positive ImmuneCODE repertoires, removing public or cross-reactive TCRs. Using the MIRA antigens, annotated TCRs were further analysed by specific ORF or by position within an ORF. Breadth was defined as the number of annotated unique rearrangements divided by the total number of unique productive rearrangements, and depth was defined as the summed frequency of the annotated unique rearrangements. Group comparisons of TCR breadth used two-sided Wilcoxon rank-sum tests. TCRdb carries this immuneACCESS record with in-frame sequences only. Its versions omit some clonotypes, under half of them owing to an unresolved V gene in the studies checked, with the rest unexplained. V and J calls plus clone size are reproduced from that table; the DNA served to infer D and trimming. The sample includes around 320,000 clones, with around 83% observed a single time. The biggest ten clones account for more than 1.5% of the sample.

The treatment or condition label for this specimen denotes: some 20 received Ad26.COV2.S at low or high dose, single or two shots; roughly 5 received placebo; per-sample allocation not given. Repertoires of vaccine and placebo recipients were sequenced from samples taken on day 63 after the first injection. In Cohort 1b, around 23 adults aged 18-55 years were enrolled at a single site in Boston, USA, between 29 July and 7 August 2020. As a vaccine, Ad26.COV2.S was a replication-incompetent adenovirus type 26 vector that expressed a prefusion-stabilized SARS-CoV-2 spike protein derived from the original Wuhan strain.

Sample: peripheral blood, taken in a trial of Ad26.COV2.S vaccine versus placebo. The chain was built from TRBV9 and TRBJ1-1; TRBD1 could be the D gene, as 6 bases match. This receptor was taken from a person aged 18 to 59 who received the Ad26.COV2.S COVID-19 vaccine or a placebo. The CDR3 reads CASSVRQANTEAFF. Here is the DNA: TGTGCCAGCAGCGTTCGACAGGCAAACACTGAAGCTTTCTTT.